Listed below are T cell receptor beta chains from one sample, sequenced in a study of cytomegalovirus exposure and HLA in healthy donors. Clones were sequenced by immunoSEQ multiplex PCR, and TCRdb holds only the in-frame ones, with some missing. The sample yields fewer than 200,000 clones, over 70% seen once. The sequenced sample was PBMCs. The receptors stem from a woman aged 45 to 65 in good health and CMV-seronegative. Both conserved end residues are part of each CDR3. Fields, in order: CDR3 DNA, CDR3 protein, clone size, J gene, V gene, D gene. A D gene is named only where the DNA matches it firmly. Clone size, where shown, is once, few, many, or a class for clones that have expanded.

cdr3_nt: TGTGCCAGCAGCCCCCGGAGGACAGGCCGGACAGATACGCAGTATTTT; cdr3_aa: CASSPRRTGRTDTQYF; clone_size: NA; j_call: TRBJ2-3; v_call: TRBV9; d_call: TRBD1
cdr3_nt: TGTGCCACCAAAGGGACAGGGGGAGACAATTCACCCCTCCACTTT; cdr3_aa: CATKGTGGDNSPLHF; clone_size: NA; j_call: TRBJ1-6; v_call: TRBV10-3; d_call: TRBD1
cdr3_nt: TGTGCCAGCGGCGACAGGACCCAAGAGACCCAGTACTTC; cdr3_aa: CASGDRTQETQYF; clone_size: NA; j_call: TRBJ2-5; v_call: TRBV2; d_call: NA
cdr3_nt: TGTGCCAGCAGCAACTATAAATTACGGGATACGCAGTATTTT; cdr3_aa: CASSNYKLRDTQYF; clone_size: once; j_call: TRBJ2-3; v_call: TRBV7-2; d_call: NA
cdr3_nt: TGTGCCAGCAGTTTGTGGCCGGGGACAGGGTACGAGCAGTACTTC; cdr3_aa: CASSLWPGTGYEQYF; clone_size: NA; j_call: TRBJ2-7; v_call: TRBV27; d_call: TRBD1
cdr3_nt: TGTGCCAGCACCCGGGACTACCTCTACAATGAGCAGTTCTTC; cdr3_aa: CASTRDYLYNEQFF; clone_size: NA; j_call: TRBJ2-1; v_call: TRBV6-6; d_call: TRBD2
cdr3_nt: TGCGCCAGCAGCCTTGGGACTAGCGGGTTATCCTACAATGAGCAGTTCTTC; cdr3_aa: CASSLGTSGLSYNEQFF; clone_size: NA; j_call: TRBJ2-1; v_call: TRBV5-1; d_call: TRBD2
cdr3_nt: TGTGCCAGCAGCTTGGACGGCAGGGAGGGAAATGGCTACACCTTC; cdr3_aa: CASSLDGREGNGYTF; clone_size: NA; j_call: TRBJ1-2; v_call: TRBV5-4; d_call: NA
cdr3_nt: TGCGCCAGCAGCCAAGATGGGAGGGGTCGGGATTCACCCCTCCACTTT; cdr3_aa: CASSQDGRGRDSPLHF; clone_size: few; j_call: TRBJ1-6; v_call: TRBV4-3; d_call: NA
cdr3_nt: TGTGCCAGCAGCCGTAACGTAGCCGGCGAGCAGTACTTC; cdr3_aa: CASSRNVAGEQYF; clone_size: few; j_call: TRBJ2-7; v_call: TRBV11-2; d_call: NA
cdr3_nt: TGCGCCAGCAGCTTGGAGACGGACTACTACGAGCAGTACTTC; cdr3_aa: CASSLETDYYEQYF; clone_size: NA; j_call: TRBJ2-7; v_call: TRBV5-1; d_call: NA
cdr3_nt: TGTGCCAGCTCACCAGGACAGGGAAAGGGTAGAGACTACGAGCAGTACTTC; cdr3_aa: CASSPGQGKGRDYEQYF; clone_size: few; j_call: TRBJ2-7; v_call: TRBV18; d_call: TRBD1
cdr3_nt: TGTGCCAGCAAATATGGGGCCAATCAGCCCCAGCATTTT; cdr3_aa: CASKYGANQPQHF; clone_size: once; j_call: TRBJ1-5; v_call: TRBV18; d_call: NA
cdr3_nt: TGTGCCAGTTCTAAAAGGGGGGACAGGGAAATGGACGAGCAGTACTTC; cdr3_aa: CASSKRGDREMDEQYF; clone_size: NA; j_call: TRBJ2-7; v_call: TRBV21-1; d_call: NA
cdr3_nt: TGTGCCACTTCGACCGCACAGGGCAAGCCATTCTATGGCTACACCTTC; cdr3_aa: CATSTAQGKPFYGYTF; clone_size: NA; j_call: TRBJ1-2; v_call: TRBV19; d_call: NA
cdr3_nt: TGTGCCAGTAGTATAGATCCTACAGGGGCCTACAATGAGCAGTTCTTC; cdr3_aa: CASSIDPTGAYNEQFF; clone_size: NA; j_call: TRBJ2-1; v_call: TRBV19; d_call: TRBD1
cdr3_nt: TGTGCCAGCAGCTTAAGCGGCAATCAGCCCCAGCATTTT; cdr3_aa: CASSLSGNQPQHF; clone_size: NA; j_call: TRBJ1-5; v_call: TRBV11-2; d_call: NA
cdr3_nt: TGTGCCAGTAGTATCCGGTTTCCTAGCGGGGCGAACACCGGGGAGCTGTTTTTT; cdr3_aa: CASSIRFPSGANTGELFF; clone_size: NA; j_call: TRBJ2-2; v_call: TRBV19; d_call: TRBD2
cdr3_nt: TGTGCCAGCAGCCAAGACCGACAGACAGATACGCAGTATTTT; cdr3_aa: CASSQDRQTDTQYF; clone_size: NA; j_call: TRBJ2-3; v_call: TRBV4-2; d_call: NA
cdr3_nt: TGTGCCAGCAGCCAAGTACAGGGGTACACTGAAGCTTTCTTT; cdr3_aa: CASSQVQGYTEAFF; clone_size: NA; j_call: TRBJ1-1; v_call: TRBV14; d_call: TRBD1
cdr3_nt: TGTGCCAGCAGCCCCTTCCCTAGCGGGAGTGTAGCAGATACGCAGTATTTT; cdr3_aa: CASSPFPSGSVADTQYF; clone_size: NA; j_call: TRBJ2-3; v_call: TRBV7-9; d_call: TRBD2
cdr3_nt: TGTGCCAGCTCACCAAGGCAGGGGGTTTCTGAAAAACTGTTTTTT; cdr3_aa: CASSPRQGVSEKLFF; clone_size: NA; j_call: TRBJ1-4; v_call: TRBV18; d_call: TRBD1
cdr3_nt: TGTGCCAGCTCGTACGACAGGGAACGTGCCTACGAGCAGTACTTC; cdr3_aa: CASSYDRERAYEQYF; clone_size: NA; j_call: TRBJ2-7; v_call: TRBV18; d_call: TRBD1
cdr3_nt: TGTGCCAGCAGTTCCCCCCCTAGTGAGCAGTTCTTC; cdr3_aa: CASSSPPSEQFF; clone_size: NA; j_call: TRBJ2-1; v_call: TRBV6-5; d_call: NA
cdr3_nt: TGCGCCAGCAGCTTGGGGACTGCTGGCGAGCAGTACTTC; cdr3_aa: CASSLGTAGEQYF; clone_size: once; j_call: TRBJ2-7; v_call: TRBV5-1; d_call: NA
cdr3_nt: TGTGCCAGTAGTTCCGGGCGCAGGGACTTCGATACGCAGTATTTT; cdr3_aa: CASSSGRRDFDTQYF; clone_size: NA; j_call: TRBJ2-3; v_call: TRBV19; d_call: NA